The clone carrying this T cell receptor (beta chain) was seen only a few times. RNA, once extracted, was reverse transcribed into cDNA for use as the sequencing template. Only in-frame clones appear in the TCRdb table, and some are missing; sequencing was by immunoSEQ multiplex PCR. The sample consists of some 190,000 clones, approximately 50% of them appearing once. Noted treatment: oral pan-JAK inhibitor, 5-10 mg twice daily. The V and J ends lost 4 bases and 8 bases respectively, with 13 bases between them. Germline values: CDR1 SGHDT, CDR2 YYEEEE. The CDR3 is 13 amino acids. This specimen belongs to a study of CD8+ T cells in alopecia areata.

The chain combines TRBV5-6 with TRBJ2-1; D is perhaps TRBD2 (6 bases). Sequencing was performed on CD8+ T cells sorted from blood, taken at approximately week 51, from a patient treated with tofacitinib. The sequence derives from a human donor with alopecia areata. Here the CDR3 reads CASSPKGGHEQFF. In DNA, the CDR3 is TGTGCCAGCAGCCCGAAAGGAGGGCATGAGCAGTTCTTC.